This T cell receptor beta chain was observed in a study of blood T cell repertoires in COVID-19 (TCRdb year 2020). About the investigation overall: Samples covering the acute and convalescent phases of COVID-19 were provided by collaborators in the United States, Italy and Spain. The prospective study material was composed of cDNA or gDNA derived from T cells, B-cell-depleted T cells, or PBMCs. Deeply sampled blood TCRbeta repertoires from subjects exposed to, actively infected with, or recovered from COVID-19 were included in the dataset. The repertoires were released in a freely available public database intended as a resource for research on the immune response to SARS-CoV-2. The samples were drawn from the first 160 participants of the ongoing ImmuneRACE study and from 950 to 1,500 subjects provided by 6 global collaborators. A de-identified subject ID, COVID-19 status, age in years and sex were almost always included in the sample metadata. Where HLA class I and class II types were available, the types were taken from metadata supplied by the sample provider, not from assay-based typing.

What the authors observed across the whole study: The quantity of clinical and demographic metadata differed by source and by participant and was supplied without curation.

Remarks on this clone: What antigen it recognizes has not been identified. It has no much larger one-base neighbor in the sample; base qualities were not kept.

The CDR3 holds 11 amino acids from the cysteine to the phenylalanine. Only CDR3 DNA remains: 33 bases, in frame from the first base. In the germline V gene, CDR1 corresponds to SGHRS and CDR2 to YFSETQ. Trimming costs V 4 bases and J 5 bases, and their ends lie 7 bases apart. In the prospective study, participants were roughly 18 to 100 years old, resided in about two dozen geographic areas of the United States, and were enrolled through a virtual design. To assign participants to cohorts, the prospective study relied on clinical history that participants themselves reported in a screening survey and a study questionnaire. ImmuneRACE Cohort 3 recovered participants were defined by two consecutive negative NP/OP PCR tests, healthcare professional clearance, or symptom resolution. In the prospective study, whole blood, serum and a nasopharyngeal or oropharyngeal swab were collected from each participant by mobile phlebotomists. Additional blood draws and questionnaires over an approximately two-month period could optionally be provided by prospective study participants. Prospective study blood samples were shipped either frozen or at room temperature before DNA extraction.

TCRbeta CDR3 regions were amplified from genomic DNA by means of the immunoSEQ Assay, a bias-controlled multiplex PCR. In the paper's pipeline: The number of nucleated cells in each sample was estimated from the amplification of reference gene primers within the assay. Sequence reads were collapsed and filtered to measure the absolute abundance of every unique TCRbeta CDR3 rearrangement. For each sample, productive Simpson clonality was calculated as the square root of Simpson's diversity index across productive rearrangements. The immuneACCESS repertoire file appears here via TCRdb, limited to in-frame rearrangements. These files lack a portion of the clones; in checked studies, under half of the deficit traces to unresolved V genes, and the cause of the others is not known. Clone size and V and J calls were adopted from that table, with D and trimming inferred from the DNA. This sample has roughly 250,000 clones in its table, and approximately 85% of those were observed once. Of the sample, 2% to 2.5% is held by the ten largest clones.

This receptor was identified in a woman in her forties or fifties who had recovered from COVID-19. The chain couples TRBV5-1 to TRBJ2-7; possibly the D gene is TRBD1, per 5 matching bases. The sequenced sample consisted of PBMCs or T cells enriched from blood (not recorded which). The bases read TGCGCCAGCAGCCAGGACAACGAGCAGTACTTC. Its translation reads: CASSQDNEQYF.